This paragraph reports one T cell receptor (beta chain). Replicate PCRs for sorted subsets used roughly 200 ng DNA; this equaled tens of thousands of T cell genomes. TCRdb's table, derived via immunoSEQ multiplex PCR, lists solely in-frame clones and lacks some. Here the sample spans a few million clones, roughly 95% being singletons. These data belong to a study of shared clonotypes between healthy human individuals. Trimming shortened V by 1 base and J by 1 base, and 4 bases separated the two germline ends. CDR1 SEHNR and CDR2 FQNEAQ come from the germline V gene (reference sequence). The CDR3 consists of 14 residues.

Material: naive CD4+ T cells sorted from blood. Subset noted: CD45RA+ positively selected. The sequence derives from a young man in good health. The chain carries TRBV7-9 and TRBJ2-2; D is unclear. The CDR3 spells CASSLEQNTGELFF. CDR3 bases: TGTGCCAGCAGCTTAGAACAGAACACCGGGGAGCTGTTTTTT.